What follows are 21 T cell receptor beta chains derived from one specimen sequenced in a study of cytomegalovirus exposure and HLA in healthy donors. It was with 60 Vbeta and 13 Jbeta primers that the PCR ran. Measured with immunoSEQ multiplex PCR; TCRdb has only the in-frame clones, and not every one. The sample includes some 130,000 clones, about four fifths of them seen just once. What was sequenced was PBMCs. These receptors were obtained from a man aged 25 to 45 in good health.

The rearrangement links TRBV5-4 to TRBJ2-7; D gene unclear. This CDR3 has 13 residues. Germline V gene data show CDR1 as SGHNT and CDR2 as YYREEE (reference sequence). V lost 5 bases and J 3 bases, leaving 12 bases between the germline ends. CDR3 nucleotides: TGTGCCAGCAGTTTAAGAGCTGGCTACGAGCAGTACTTC. Amino acid sequence: CASSLRAGYEQYF.

The chain is built from TRBV5-1 and TRBJ2-7; possibly TRBD2 for D (5 bases). CDR3 length equals 13 residues. V was trimmed by 0 bases and J by 3 bases, leaving 7 bases between them. CDR1 is SGHRS, CDR2 YFSETQ, per germline. The chain's CDR3 is CASSLGGLYEQYF. CDR3 DNA sequence: TGCGCCAGCAGCTTGGGCGGGCTCTACGAGCAGTACTTC.

The chain has TRBV10-1 and TRBJ2-4; possible D gene TRBD2, 6 bases. Germline V gene lookup returns CDR1 WNHNN and CDR2 SYGVQD (reference sequence). This CDR3 spans 13 amino acids. The germline V and J ends were trimmed by 1 base and 7 bases, with 8 bases remaining between them. This chain's CDR3 is CASSEYGGNIQYF. CDR3 coding DNA: TGCGCCAGCAGTGAGTACGGAGGGAACATTCAGTACTTC.

This sequence joins TRBV19 and TRBJ1-1; TRBD1 aligns across 10 bases. V lost 5 bases and J lost 5; bases outside the gene matches: 5. Germline V gene data show CDR1 as LNHDA and CDR2 as SQIVND (reference sequence). The CDR3 runs 14 residues. The DNA for the CDR3 is TGTGCCAGTAGTGGACAGGGGGATTGGACTGAAGCTTTCTTT. It codes for CASSGQGDWTEAFF.

V is TRBV10-3 and J is TRBJ2-5; 12 positions match TRBD1. The junction had 2 bases not matched to a gene; V was cut back by 2 bases and J by 7 bases. CDR1 is ENHRY and CDR2 is SYGVKD in the germline V gene. This CDR3 is 14 amino acids long. The CDR3 is CAISEGTGGLTQYF. DNA for the CDR3: TGTGCCATCAGTGAGGGGACAGGGGGCTTGACCCAGTACTTC.

There are a few counts of this clone. The genes are TRBV27 and TRBJ2-5; 8 bases map to TRBD1. Matching the DNA end better, TRBJ2-7 makes the J call doubtful. The CDR3 covers 15 residues. The germline gives CDR1 MNHEY, CDR2 SMNVEV (reference sequence). The DNA for the CDR3 is TGTGCCAGCAGGGGGTCCGGGACAGGAAGTATCGAGCAGTACTTC. Encoded protein: CASRGSGTGSIEQYF.

This sequence joins TRBV4-1 and TRBJ2-6, with D perhaps matching TRBD2 (5 bases). V was pared by 0 bases and J by 9 bases, with 18 bases between. Germline V gene sequence: CDR1 MGHRA, CDR2 YSYEKL. There are 17 residues in the CDR3. CDR3 coding DNA: TGCGCCAGCAGCCAAGAAGAGGCCGGGAAAACGAACAACGTCCTGACTTTC. It codes for CASSQEEAGKTNNVLTF.

As for this clone: Germline is not matched at one junction end, which may reflect a read error. V is TRBV5-1 and J is TRBJ2-7; D is uncertain. Germline CDR1 SGHRS, CDR2 YFSETQ. The CDR3 is made up of 11 amino acids. CDR3: CASSLESVRFF. The CDR3 nucleotides are TGCGCCAGCAGCTTGGAGTCGGTGAGGTTCTTC.

J is TRBJ1-1 and V is TRBV5-1; D ambiguous. Germline loops: CDR1 SGHRS, CDR2 YFSETQ. Between the trimmed V and J ends, which lost 2 bases and 7 bases, there was a span of 15 bases. The CDR3 spans 14 residues. As DNA, the CDR3 is TGCGCCAGCAGCTTAACAACATTCAGCGGTGAAGCTTTCTTT. Its translation: CASSLTTFSGEAFF.

This clone was observed a single time. The rearrangement joins TRBV9 to TRBJ1-5; D remains unclear. From germline, CDR1 is SGDLS and CDR2 YYNGEE. V lost 3 bases, J lost 6 bases, and 13 bases lay in between. The CDR3 has 14 residues. CDR3 region: CASSATGSGQPQHF. CDR3 DNA sequence: TGTGCCAGCAGCGCGACCGGGTCGGGTCAGCCCCAGCATTTT.

CDR3 in amino acids: CASSLRAEAYEQYF. The DNA of the CDR3 is TGTGCCAGCAGTTTAAGAGCGGAGGCCTACGAGCAGTACTTC. The chain employs TRBV6-5 and TRBJ2-7; D might be TRBD2 (5 bases). The CDR3 spans 14 residues. The germline V and J ends were trimmed by 4 bases and 2 bases, with 12 bases remaining between them. Germline V gene lookup returns CDR1 MNHEY and CDR2 SVGAGI.

The CDR3, as DNA: TGTGCCAGCAGTTACCAATGGGCGGGAGGAGCAGATACGCAGTATTTT. Translated, it gives CASSYQWAGGADTQYF. This rearrangement joins TRBV6-5 to TRBJ2-3; 8 positions agree with TRBD2. From germline, CDR1 is MNHEY and CDR2 SVGAGI. The V gene end was trimmed by 2 bases and the J gene end by 4 bases; junction bases not matched to a gene: 8. The CDR3 sequence is 16 residues long.

The chain has TRBV6-6 and TRBJ1-5; D is perhaps TRBD1 (5 bases). CDR3 length equals 15 residues. Germline V CDR1 and CDR2: MNHNY, SVGAGI (reference sequence). The V gene lost 7 bases and the J gene lost 5 bases, with 18 bases spanning the gap. CDR3 DNA: TGTGCCAGCAAGGGGCAGGGAAGAAGGGATCAGCCCCAGCATTTT. The encoded protein is CASKGQGRRDQPQHF.

The genes are TRBV19 and TRBJ2-5, with D perhaps TRBD2 (6 bases). The J call may be faulty, since TRBJ2-7 better matches the DNA end. The CDR3 consists of 15 residues. Germline-derived CDR1 and CDR2 are LNHDA and SQIVND (reference sequence). For the CDR3, the DNA is TGTGCCAGTAGTATCGTTAGCGGCAGCTCCTACGAGCAGTACTTC. It is translated as CASSIVSGSSYEQYF.

V gene TRBV5-4 combines with J gene TRBJ2-1; 11 bases agree with TRBD2. This CDR3 region has 19 residues. Trimming took 2 bases from V and 1 from J; bases not matched to a gene: 11. Germline lookup yields CDR1 SGHNT and CDR2 YYREEE (reference sequence). The CDR3 here is CASSFRGLAGFTSYNEQFF. CDR3 sequence (DNA): TGTGCCAGCAGCTTCCGCGGACTAGCGGGCTTCACTTCCTACAATGAGCAGTTCTTC. Based on the CDR3 plus reference TRBV5-4 and TRBJ2-1, the full variable domain is ETGVTQSPTHLIKTRGQQVTLRCSSQSGHNTVSWYQQALGQGPQFIFQYYREEENGRGNFPPRFSGLQFPNYSSELNVNALELDDSALYLCASSFRGLAGFTSYNEQFFGPGTRLTVL.

This clone was counted a single time. This chain connects TRBV11-2 to TRBJ2-5; 8 nucleotides agree with TRBD2. V gave up 5 bases and J gave up 4 bases; unmatched junction bases: 6. Germline V lookup: CDR1 SGHAT, CDR2 FQNNGV. The CDR3 loop spans 14 amino acids. The chain's CDR3 is CASSPLAGPETQYF. The DNA of the CDR3 is TGTGCCAGCAGCCCCCTAGCGGGCCCAGAGACCCAGTACTTC. The variable domain in full, completed from reference TRBV11-2 and TRBJ2-5, reads EAGVAQSPRYKIIEKRQSVAFWCNPISGHATLYWYQQILGQGPKLLIQFQNNGVVDDSQLPKDRFSAERLKGVDSTLKIQPAKLEDSAVYLCASSPLAGPETQYFGPGTRLLVL.

This clone showed up just a few times. The rearrangement links TRBV19 to TRBJ2-3; TRBD2 matches 9 bases. CDR3 length: 16 residues. In germline, CDR1 is LNHDA, CDR2 SQIVND (reference sequence). Trimming took 4 bases from V and 2 from J; bases not matched to a gene: 7. For the CDR3, the DNA is TGTGCCAGTAGTACCCGACTAGCGGAGACCACAGATACGCAGTATTTT. The encoded protein is CASSTRLAETTDTQYF. Supplemented by reference TRBV19 and TRBJ2-3, the full variable domain reads DGGITQSPKYLFRKEGQNVTLSCEQNLNHDAMYWYRQDPGQGLRLIYYSQIVNDFQKGDIAEGYSVSREKKESFPLTVTSAQKNPTAFYLCASSTRLAETTDTQYFGPGTRLTVL.

This clone has a handful of counts. This chain joins TRBV5-1 and TRBJ1-1, with D possibly matching TRBD1 (6 bases). The CDR3 loop spans 15 amino acids. CDR1 and CDR2 (germline): SGHRS, YFSETQ. Trimming cost V 3 bases and J 1 base, with 13 bases left between them. CDR3 residues: CASSSRTVKNTEAFF. The CDR3 DNA sequence: TGCGCCAGCAGCTCCCGGACAGTTAAGAACACTGAAGCTTTCTTT. The full variable domain, completed using reference TRBV5-1 and TRBJ1-1, is KAGVTQTPRYLIKTRGQQVTLSCSPISGHRSVSWYQQTPGQGLQFLFEYFSETQRNKGNFPGRFSGRQFSNSRSEMNVSTLELGDSALYLCASSSRTVKNTEAFFGQGTRLTVV.

The J gene is TRBJ1-6, the V gene TRBV7-9; TRBD1 is a possible D gene (5 bases). Germline CDR1 reads SEHNR; CDR2 reads FQNEAQ (reference sequence). This CDR3 is 16 amino acids long. Trimming pared 2 bases from V and 3 bases from J, leaving 11 bases between. CDR3 residues: CASSLRGGIYNSPLHF. The CDR3 nucleotides are TGTGCCAGCAGCTTACGTGGGGGGATCTATAATTCACCCCTCCACTTT.

The chain uses TRBV11-2 and TRBJ2-1; 9 bases are a match to TRBD2. Germline trimming cut 5 bases from V and 3 bases from J; bases unmatched to any gene: 5. This CDR3 contains 15 residues. Looked up from germline, CDR1 is SGHAT and CDR2 is FQNNGV. In DNA form, the CDR3 reads TGTGCCAGCAGCCTCAGGACTAGCGACTACAATGAGCAGTTCTTC. This gives the protein CASSLRTSDYNEQFF. Based on the CDR3 plus reference TRBV11-2 and TRBJ2-1, the full variable domain is EAGVAQSPRYKIIEKRQSVAFWCNPISGHATLYWYQQILGQGPKLLIQFQNNGVVDDSQLPKDRFSAERLKGVDSTLKIQPAKLEDSAVYLCASSLRTSDYNEQFFGPGTRLTVL.

The V call is TRBV4-3, the J call TRBJ2-7; 9 nucleotides line up with TRBD1. Per germline, CDR1 LGHNA and CDR2 YSLEER. Trimming at V came to 3 bases and at J to 2 bases, leaving 8 bases not matched to a gene. CDR3 length: 16 amino acids. The CDR3 spells CASSQDRGPRAYEQYF. The CDR3 region has the DNA TGCGCCAGCAGCCAGGACAGGGGACCGCGGGCCTACGAGCAGTACTTC.